What follows are 5 T cell receptor beta chains derived from one specimen sequenced in a study of T cell repertoires in cytomegalovirus infection. Antigen specificity for these receptors is unknown. TCRdb fed the reads into MiXCR, producing one record per CDR3 protein. The sample comprises about 830,000 distinct CDR3 sequences, around a third of which are singletons, and around 12% rests with the top ten. The sample consisted of cultured CD8+ T cells from PBMCs, taken from culture after CMV antigen stimulation. Source of these receptors: a human donor in good health (CMV status not recorded). Some clones in this sample may be carry-over from other donors' samples.

The chain uses TRBV27 and TRBJ1-2, with a tentative D call TRBD1 (5 bases). V gave up 3 bases and J gave up 5 bases, with 19 bases separating them. CDR1 MNHEY and CDR2 SMNVEV come from the germline V gene (reference sequence). This CDR3 region has 16 residues. The CDR3 spells CASSFRGSTGPYGYTF. CDR3 sequence (DNA): TGTGCCAGCAGTTTTAGGGGTTCTACCGGGCCTTATGGCTACACCTTC.

This chain connects TRBV7-2 to TRBJ2-7; 7 bases fit TRBD1. CDR1 and CDR2 (germline): SGHTA, FQGNSA. With V trimmed by 6 bases and J by 5 bases, 10 bases remained unmatched. CDR3 length: 14 amino acids. CDR3 amino acids: CASRFLPGTDEQYF. CDR3 bases: TGTGCCAGCAGATTCCTACCTGGGACAGACGAGCAGTACTTC. The entire variable domain, with the rest obtained from reference TRBV7-2 and TRBJ2-7, is as follows: GAGVSQSPSNKVTEKGKDVELRCDPISGHTALYWYRQSLGQGLEFLIYFQGNSAPDKSGLPSDRFSAERTGGSVSTLTIQRTQQEDSAVYLCASRFLPGTDEQYFGPGTRLTVT.

This clonotype was seen at least ten times. V usage is TRBV9 and J usage is TRBJ1-1; tentatively, D is TRBD1 (5 bases). The CDR3 covers 19 residues. Germline CDR1 SGDLS, CDR2 YYNGEE. V lost 4 bases and J 5 bases, leaving 30 bases between the germline ends. CDR3 region: CASSSTLPFGGRVGTEAFF. The CDR3 DNA reads TGTGCCAGCAGCTCGACACTCCCCTTCGGCGGCAGGGTGGGGACTGAAGCTTTCTTT.

This clonotype came up many times. This chain links TRBV7-8 with TRBJ2-1; D is unresolved. The ends were cut back, 0 bases at V and 1 base at J, with 7 bases in the middle. Germline CDR1 SGHVS, CDR2 FQNEAQ. The CDR3 runs 15 residues. CDR3 nucleotide sequence: TGTGCCAGCAGCTTAGCGTCTAGGTCCTACAATGAGCAGTTCTTC. Protein: CASSLASRSYNEQFF. Full variable domain (remainder filled in from reference TRBV7-8 and TRBJ2-1): GAGVSQSPRYKVAKRGQDVALRCDPISGHVSLFWYQQALGQGPEFLTYFQNEAQLDKSGLPSDRFFAERPEGSVSTLKIQRTQQEDSAVYLCASSLASRSYNEQFFGPGTRLTVL.

The V call is TRBV24-1, the J call TRBJ2-3, with a weak D call TRBD1 (5 bases). CDR3 length: 15 amino acids. In germline, CDR1 is KGHDR, CDR2 SFDVKD. V shed 3 bases and J shed 5 bases, with 14 bases lying between them. The CDR3 nucleotides read TGTGCCACCAGTGATGGGGCAGCGCCCGAAGATACGCAGTATTTT. As protein: CATSDGAAPEDTQYF.